The rows below give T cell receptor beta chains drawn from one sample of a study of T cell clonotyping in hematopoietic cell transplantation. Method: immunoSEQ multiplex PCR; TCRdb's copy keeps in-frame clones and lacks some. The sample has 25,000 to 30,000 clones, 82% seen once; the top ten hold roughly 1.9%. The input for sequencing was peripheral blood mononuclear cells, taken before stem cell transplant. Source of these receptors: a man aged 35 to 55 with acute myeloid leukemia. Some clones in this sample may be carry-over from other donors' samples. CDR3s include the opening cysteine and the closing phenylalanine or tryptophan. Each record gives: V gene, J gene, CDR3 protein.

>TRBV25-1|TRBJ1-4
CASGTGDWYTNEKLFF
>TRBV11-3|TRBJ2-5
CASSFRETQYF
>TRBV29-1|TRBJ2-5
CSVGQPGLAGSETQYF
>TRBV19|TRBJ1-2
CASSGQGVKDGYTF
>TRBV30|TRBJ2-5
CAWSTLGQGKWNKQETQYF
>TRBV29-1|TRBJ1-2
CSVERSSKGYTF
>TRBV13|TRBJ2-7
CASSLERDRVNEQYF
>TRBV27|TRBJ1-5
CASSWTENQPQHF
>TRBV6-4|TRBJ2-1
CASSPDPSSYNEQFF
>TRBV5-1|TRBJ1-1
CASSLAPGRSTEAFF